This TCR beta chain was profiled in a study of regulatory T cells in long-lasting Graves disease. J was trimmed by 3 bases and V by 3 bases; bases with no gene match: 10. CDR1 is KGHSH, CDR2 LQKENI, per germline. CDR3 length: 16 residues. The time point was: persistent/refractory GD, antithyroid drugs over 5 years with positive TRAb. Extracted PBMC RNA gave rise to the TCR library. Building the TCR beta libraries relied on iRepertoire HTBI primers, and CDR3 regions underwent Arm-PCR. In TCRdb, the multiplex PCR reads were re-called with MiXCR into one record per CDR3 protein. The sample has approximately 400,000 distinct CDR3 sequences; around 20% are singletons.

Sequenced material: peripheral blood mononuclear cells (PBMCs), taken when the disease was refractory, from a patient treated with antithyroid drugs. The rearrangement uses TRBV18 and TRBJ2-7; 8 bases fit TRBD1. The receptor was isolated from a female donor with Graves disease. The CDR3 here is CASSPNGQGLVYEQYF. The CDR3 DNA reads as TGTGCCAGCTCACCTAATGGACAGGGTTTAGTCTACGAGCAGTACTTC.